This T cell receptor beta chain was identified during a study of T cell repertoires in cytomegalovirus infection. Turning to the study itself: HLA-B-restricted CMV epitopes that are well studied were used alongside recently identified HLA-C-restricted ones. Public TCR beta signatures indicated both CMV infection and matching HLA type. Broader study findings: Individuals carrying CMV plus the relevant HLA were identified by cumulative frequency of public TCR beta families. HLA-C-restricted, CMV-specific TCR beta clonotypes were dominant ex vivo.

Germline values: CDR1 SGHVS, CDR2 FNYEAQ. The CDR3 has 16 amino acids. Trimming removed 4 bases from V and 2 bases from J, with 15 bases in between. This clonotype has a handful of counts. Its antigen remains unknown. TCRdb fed the reads into MiXCR, producing one record per CDR3 protein. The sample holds roughly 69,000 distinct CDR3 sequences, 20% to 25% seen once. V gene TRBV7-6 combines with J gene TRBJ2-1; possibly TRBD1 or TRBD2 for D (5 bases each). This sequence was found in a human donor in good health (CMV status not recorded). Some clones in this sample may be carry-over from other donors' samples. The sequenced sample was CD8+ T cells from cultured PBMCs, obtained from culture after CMV antigen stimulation. This CDR3 reads CASSSPGTTPYNEQFF. CDR3 DNA sequence: TGTGCCAGCAGCTCACCCGGGACCACACCCTACAATGAGCAGTTCTTC.